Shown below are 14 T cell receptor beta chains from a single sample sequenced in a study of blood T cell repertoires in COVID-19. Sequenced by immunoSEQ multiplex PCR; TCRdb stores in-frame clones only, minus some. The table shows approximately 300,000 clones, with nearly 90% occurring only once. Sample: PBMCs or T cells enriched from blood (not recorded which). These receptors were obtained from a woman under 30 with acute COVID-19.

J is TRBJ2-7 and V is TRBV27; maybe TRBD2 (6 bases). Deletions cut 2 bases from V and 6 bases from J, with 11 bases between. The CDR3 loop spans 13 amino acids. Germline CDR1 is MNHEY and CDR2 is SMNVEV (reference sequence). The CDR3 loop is CASSLGGVSEQYF. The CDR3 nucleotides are TGTGCCAGCAGTTTAGGAGGGGTAAGCGAGCAGTACTTC.

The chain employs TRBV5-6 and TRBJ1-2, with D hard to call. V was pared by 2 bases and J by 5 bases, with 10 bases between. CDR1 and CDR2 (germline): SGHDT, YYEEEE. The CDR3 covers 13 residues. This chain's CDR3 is CASSFDPGYGYTF. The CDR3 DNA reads TGTGCCAGCAGCTTCGATCCGGGTTATGGCTACACCTTC.

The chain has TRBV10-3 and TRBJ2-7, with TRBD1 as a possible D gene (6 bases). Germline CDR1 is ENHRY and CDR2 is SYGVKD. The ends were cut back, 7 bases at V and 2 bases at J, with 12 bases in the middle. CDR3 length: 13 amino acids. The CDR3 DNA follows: TGTGCCATCACTAAGGGGGAAACCTACGAGCAGTACTTC. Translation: CAITKGETYEQYF.

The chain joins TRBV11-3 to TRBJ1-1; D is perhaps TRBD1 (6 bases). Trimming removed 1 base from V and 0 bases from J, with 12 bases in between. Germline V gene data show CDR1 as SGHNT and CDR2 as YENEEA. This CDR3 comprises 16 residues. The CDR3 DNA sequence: TGTGCCAGCAGCTTAGGGGCAGGGGAAATGAACACTGAAGCTTTCTTT. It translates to CASSLGAGEMNTEAFF. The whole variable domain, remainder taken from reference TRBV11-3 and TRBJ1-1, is EAGVVQSPRYKIIEKKQPVAFWCNPISGHNTLYWYLQNLGQGPELLIRYENEEAVDDSQLPKDRFSAERLKGVDSTLKIQPAELGDSAVYLCASSLGAGEMNTEAFFGQGTRLTVV.

The CDR3 DNA is TGTGCCAGCAGTTCCTCAGTAGCGGGAGCCGCCATCGAGAACAGGGATGAGCAGTTCTTC. It codes for CASSSSVAGAAIENRDEQFF. The chain recombines TRBV28 with TRBJ2-1; the match to TRBD2 covers 9 bases. The CDR3 runs to 20 residues. Germline trimming cut 4 bases from V and 8 bases from J; bases unmatched to any gene: 24. Germline V gene sequence: CDR1 MDHEN, CDR2 SYDVKM.

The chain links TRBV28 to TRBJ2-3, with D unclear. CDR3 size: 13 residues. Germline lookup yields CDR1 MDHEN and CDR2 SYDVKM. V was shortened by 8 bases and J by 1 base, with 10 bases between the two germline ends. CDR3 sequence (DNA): TGTGCCAGCCTATCTTCCGGCACAGATACGCAGTATTTT. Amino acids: CASLSSGTDTQYF.

In DNA, the CDR3 is TGTGCCAGCAGCTTAGTGTCTACTCTTAGCACAGATACGCAGTATTTT. Translation gives CASSLVSTLSTDTQYF. The rearrangement joins TRBV11-3 to TRBJ2-3; the D is unclear. CDR3 length equals 16 residues. Trimming left V 1 base short and J 0 bases short, with 11 bases between. Germline-derived CDR1 and CDR2 are SGHNT and YENEEA.

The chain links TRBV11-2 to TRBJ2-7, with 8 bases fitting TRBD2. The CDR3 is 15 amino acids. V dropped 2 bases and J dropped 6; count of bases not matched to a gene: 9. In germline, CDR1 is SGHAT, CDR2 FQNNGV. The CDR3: CASSLRTGLVSEQYF. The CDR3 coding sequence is TGTGCCAGCAGCTTAAGGACGGGACTAGTCTCCGAGCAGTACTTC.

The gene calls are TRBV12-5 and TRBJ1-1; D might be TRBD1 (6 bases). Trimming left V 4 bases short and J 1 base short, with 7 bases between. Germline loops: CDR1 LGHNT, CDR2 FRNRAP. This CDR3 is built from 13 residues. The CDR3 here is CASGWDTNTEAFF. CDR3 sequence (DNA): TGTGCTAGTGGTTGGGACACGAACACTGAAGCTTTCTTT.

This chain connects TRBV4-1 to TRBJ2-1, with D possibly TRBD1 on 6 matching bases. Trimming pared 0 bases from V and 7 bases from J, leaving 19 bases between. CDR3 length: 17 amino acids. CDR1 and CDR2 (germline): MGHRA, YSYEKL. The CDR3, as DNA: TGCGCCAGCAGCCAAGATTCAGCAGGGGCGGCAAGAAATGAGCAGTTCTTC. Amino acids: CASSQDSAGAARNEQFF.

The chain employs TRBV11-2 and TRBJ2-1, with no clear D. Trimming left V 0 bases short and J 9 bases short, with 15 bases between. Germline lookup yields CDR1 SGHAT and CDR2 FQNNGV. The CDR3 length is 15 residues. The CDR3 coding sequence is TGTGCCAGCAGCTTAGATTTCGCGGTAGGTAGTGAGCAGTTCTTC. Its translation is CASSLDFAVGSEQFF.

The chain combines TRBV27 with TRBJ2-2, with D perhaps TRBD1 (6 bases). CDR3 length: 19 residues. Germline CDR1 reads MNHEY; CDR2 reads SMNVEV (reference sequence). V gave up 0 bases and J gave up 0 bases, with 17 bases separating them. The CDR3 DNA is TGTGCCAGCAGTTTATCCCGGACAGACCTAAACGCGAACACCGGGGAGCTGTTTTTT. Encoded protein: CASSLSRTDLNANTGELFF.

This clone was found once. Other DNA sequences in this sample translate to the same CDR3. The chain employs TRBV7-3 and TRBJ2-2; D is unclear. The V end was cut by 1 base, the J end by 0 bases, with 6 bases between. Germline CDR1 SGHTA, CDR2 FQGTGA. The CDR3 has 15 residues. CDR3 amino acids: CASSLSGANTGELFF. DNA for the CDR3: TGTGCCAGCAGCTTAAGCGGAGCGAACACCGGGGAGCTGTTTTTT.

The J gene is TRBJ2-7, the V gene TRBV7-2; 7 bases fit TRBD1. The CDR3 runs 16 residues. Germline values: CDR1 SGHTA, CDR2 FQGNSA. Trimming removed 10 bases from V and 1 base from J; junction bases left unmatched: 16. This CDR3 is CATRETGTVGSYEQYF. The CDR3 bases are TGTGCCACCCGAGAAACCGGGACAGTAGGGTCCTACGAGCAGTACTTC.